This TCR beta chain appears in the sequencing data of a study of blood T cells in healthy people across ages. For the second PCR, which ran for roughly 7 to 11 cycles, a sample-barcoded 5' primer and a J-beta primer mix were used. TCRdb reprocessed the 5' RACE reads with MiXCR, giving one entry per CDR3 protein. The sample holds around 1,000,000 distinct CDR3 sequences, 35% to 45% seen once. The germline V gene has CDR1 MNHNS and CDR2 SASEGT. The length of the CDR3 is 15 residues. The V and J ends lost 6 bases and 1 base respectively, with 12 bases between them. The origin of this receptor is a man aged 18 to 35 in good health. This rearrangement joins TRBV6-1 to TRBJ2-2; perhaps TRBD2 as D (5 bases). Material: blood. The CDR3 sequence is CASSVEGLNTGELFF. In DNA form, the CDR3 reads TGTGCCAGCAGCGTAGAGGGTCTGAACACCGGGGAGCTGTTTTTT.